This TCR beta chain emerged from a study of OX40 agonist ivuxolimab in advanced cancers. Study summary: Hepatocellular carcinoma, melanoma, renal cell or head and neck cancer was diagnosed in the dose-escalation patients. Participants averaged roughly 60 years of age (range about 23 to 79) and were roughly 80% male.

About this clone itself: The antigen is undetermined.

Study results and caveats: Antigen specificity was not determined for the expanded peripheral T cells. Individuals who were partial responders at 0.1-3.0 mg/kg had clonal expansion that ranked among the lowest.

Only in-frame clones appear in the TCRdb table, and some are missing; sequencing was by immunoSEQ multiplex PCR. The sample lists tens of thousands of clones, around 77% seen once, with approximately 20% in the top ten. The source was CD4+ or CD8+ T cells sorted from blood, collected in a trial of the OX40 agonist ivuxolimab. This clonotype originated in an adult with an advanced solid tumor such as melanoma, head and neck, liver or kidney cancer.

For the CDR3, the DNA is TGTGCCTGGAGTGAGTTTGGACAGCACACCGGGGAGCTGTTTTTT. Its translation is CAWSEFGQHTGELFF. The gene calls are TRBV30 and TRBJ2-2, with D tentatively TRBD1 (6 bases). There are 15 residues in the CDR3. The V gene lost 1 base and the J gene lost 3 bases, with 12 bases spanning the gap. The V gene's germline CDR1 is GTSNPN and CDR2 SVGIG (reference sequence).